Each of the 26 T cell receptor beta chains below was sequenced from the same sample in a study of cytomegalovirus exposure and HLA in healthy donors. The PCR had 60 Vbeta and 13 Jbeta primers. The protocol was immunoSEQ multiplex PCR, while the TCRdb copy is restricted to in-frame clones and leaves out a portion. In the table there are about 33,000 clones, 53% of which are singletons. What was sequenced was PBMCs. These receptors originate from a woman aged 40 to 50 in good health and CMV-seropositive.

The rearrangement uses TRBV7-3 and TRBJ2-1; 8 bases match TRBD1. V was pared by 2 bases and J by 1 base, with 1 base of the junction left unmatched. The CDR3 contains 15 residues. CDR1 SGHTA and CDR2 FQGTGA come from the germline V gene. DNA for the CDR3: TGTGCCAGCAGCTTACAGGGGGCTTCCTACAATGAGCAGTTCTTC. Translating it yields CASSLQGASYNEQFF.

V usage is TRBV6-5 and J usage is TRBJ1-6; 8 bases fit TRBD1. The J segment lost 10 bases and the V segment lost 2 bases, leaving 10 bases of the junction unmatched. The CDR3 has 16 residues. Germline V CDR1 and CDR2: MNHEY, SVGAGI. The CDR3 sequence is CASSYSPGQARSPLHF. For the CDR3, the DNA is TGTGCCAGCAGTTACAGCCCGGGACAGGCAAGATCACCCCTCCACTTT.

This clone was seen a few times. The V gene is TRBV11-2, the J gene TRBJ1-5, with D possibly matching TRBD1 (5 bases). The CDR3 consists of 15 residues. CDR1 is SGHAT, CDR2 FQNNGV, per germline. The ends were cut back, 0 bases at V and 0 bases at J, with 6 bases in the middle. The CDR3 protein is CASSLDQGSNQPQHF. As DNA, the CDR3 is TGTGCCAGCAGCTTAGATCAGGGTAGCAATCAGCCCCAGCATTTT.

The genes are TRBV6-1 and TRBJ2-7; TRBD2 matches at 8 bases. The CDR3 covers 14 residues. CDR1 MNHNS and CDR2 SASEGT come from the germline V gene. Trimming cost V 7 bases and J 5 bases; bases outside gene matches: 10. CDR3 protein: CASIPGGGLHEQYF. CDR3 coding DNA: TGTGCCAGCATCCCCGGGGGGGGGCTCCACGAGCAGTACTTC.

The V and J genes are TRBV11-3 and TRBJ2-7; possible D gene TRBD1, 5 bases. Germline V gene sequence: CDR1 SGHNT, CDR2 YENEEA. The CDR3 consists of 13 residues. V dropped 1 base and J dropped 10 bases, with 14 bases sitting between them. The CDR3 protein is CASSLAPRQRQYF. The CDR3 coding sequence is TGTGCCAGCAGCTTAGCCCCTCGACAGCGACAGTACTTC. Full variable domain (rest looked up from reference TRBV11-3 and TRBJ2-7): EAGVVQSPRYKIIEKKQPVAFWCNPISGHNTLYWYLQNLGQGPELLIRYENEEAVDDSQLPKDRFSAERLKGVDSTLKIQPAELGDSAVYLCASSLAPRQRQYFGPGTRLTVT.

The chain couples TRBV7-9 to TRBJ2-6; TRBD1 might be the D (5 bases). Germline V gene sequence: CDR1 SEHNR, CDR2 FQNEAQ (reference sequence). Trimming removed 11 bases from V and 0 bases from J, with 17 bases in between. The CDR3 is made up of 16 amino acids. CDR3 sequence: CAGRKVGLSGANVLTF. CDR3 nucleotides: TGTGCCGGAAGGAAAGTGGGGCTCTCTGGGGCCAACGTCCTGACTTTC.

The chain uses TRBV2 and TRBJ1-5; D is perhaps TRBD1 (5 bases). The CDR3 is 13 residues long. From germline, CDR1 is SNHLY and CDR2 FYNNEI. The V end lost 3 bases, the J end lost 4 bases, and 7 bases lay between the germline ends. CDR3 in amino acids: CASSEEGNQPQHF. CDR3 nucleotides: TGTGCCAGCAGTGAGGAGGGGAATCAGCCCCAGCATTTT.

This clone was recorded only once. V usage is TRBV4-1 and J usage is TRBJ1-1, with D possibly TRBD1 on 5 matching bases. CDR1 MGHRA and CDR2 YSYEKL come from the germline V gene. Trimming stripped 1 base from V and 3 bases from J, with 15 bases between. The length of the CDR3 is 16 residues. The CDR3 loop reads CASSQGAAGGDTEAFF. The CDR3 DNA reads TGCGCCAGCAGCCAAGGTGCGGCGGGGGGAGACACTGAAGCTTTCTTT.

V usage is TRBV4-3 and J usage is TRBJ2-5; D perhaps matches TRBD1 (6 bases). The DNA end is a closer match to TRBJ2-7, so the J assignment may be wrong. Germline assignment: CDR1 LGHNA and CDR2 YSLEER. The CDR3 has 16 residues. Here the CDR3 reads CASSQTTGLRSYEQYF. CDR3 bases: TGCGCCAGCAGCCAAACAACAGGGCTTCGTTCCTACGAGCAGTACTTC.

The chain has TRBV4-2 and TRBJ2-3; TRBD2 agrees at 10 bases. The J segment lost 1 base and the V segment lost 2 bases, leaving 6 bases of the junction unmatched. The germline gives CDR1 LGHNA, CDR2 YNFKEQ. The CDR3 sequence is 17 residues long. The CDR3 loop reads CASSQSGLAGGTDTQYF. The CDR3 DNA is TGTGCCAGCAGCCAATCAGGGCTAGCGGGGGGCACAGATACGCAGTATTTT.

The gene calls are TRBV9 and TRBJ1-2; 7 bases map to TRBD1. This CDR3 has 16 residues. J lost 8 bases, V lost 2 bases, and 15 bases had no gene match. From germline, CDR1 is SGDLS and CDR2 YYNGEE. CDR3 sequence reads: CASSVLGQADNTGYTF. The CDR3 bases are TGTGCCAGCAGCGTCCTTGGACAGGCGGATAATACGGGCTACACCTTC.

This clone was recorded a few times. The chain joins TRBV14 to TRBJ1-4; D gene uncertain. The germline CDR1 and CDR2 sequences are SGHDN and FVKESK. There are 17 residues in the CDR3. Trimming removed 0 bases at V and 3 bases at J, with 14 bases between. CDR3 in amino acids: CASSQDAAGFANEKLFF. CDR3 nucleotide sequence: TGTGCCAGCAGCCAAGATGCCGCGGGTTTTGCTAATGAAAAACTGTTTTTT.

V is TRBV29-1 and J is TRBJ2-5, with TRBD2 identical over 8 bases. The J call may be wrong; the DNA end is better matched by TRBJ2-7. There are 11 residues in the CDR3. CDR1 is SQVTM and CDR2 is ANQGSEA in the germline V gene. The CDR3 protein is CSGTSGYEQYF. Written as DNA, the CDR3 is TGCAGCGGTACTAGCGGCTACGAGCAGTACTTC.

This clone was seen only a few times. This chain uses TRBV28 with TRBJ1-2; TRBD1 agrees at 11 bases. Germline assignment: CDR1 MDHEN and CDR2 SYDVKM. Trimming removed 6 bases from V and 4 bases from J; junction bases left unmatched: 7. This CDR3 has 15 amino acids. The CDR3 is CASRLPGQGGYGYTF. The CDR3 DNA reads TGTGCCAGCAGACTCCCGGGACAGGGGGGCTATGGCTACACCTTC.

CDR3 residues: CASSATGGTQYF. The CDR3 bases are TGTGCCAGCAGTGCTACAGGGGGGACCCAGTACTTC. The chain couples TRBV28 to TRBJ2-5; 8 bases match TRBD1. V lost 5 bases, J lost 7 bases, and 3 bases stayed unmatched. CDR1 and CDR2 from the germline V gene are MDHEN and SYDVKM. The length of the CDR3 is 12 residues.

This clone has a handful of counts. Other DNA sequences of this sample code for an identical CDR3. The chain couples TRBV5-6 to TRBJ1-6; D is ambiguous. Trimming left V 0 bases short and J 0 bases short, with 10 bases between. Per germline, CDR1 SGHDT and CDR2 YYEEEE. CDR3 length: 17 residues. CDR3 in DNA: TGTGCCAGCAGCTTGGTGGCAGGATCCTCCTATAATTCACCCCTCCACTTT. This sequence encodes CASSLVAGSSYNSPLHF.

The chain uses TRBV2 and TRBJ1-1; 7 bases line up with TRBD1. The CDR3 contains 15 residues. The V segment lost 5 bases and the J segment 0 bases; nucleotides outside the gene matches: 6. Germline-derived CDR1 and CDR2 are SNHLY and FYNNEI. This CDR3 is CASSRQGLMNTEAFF. The DNA of the CDR3 is TGTGCCAGCAGTAGACAGGGTTTGATGAACACTGAAGCTTTCTTT.

This clone appeared a few times. V and J are TRBV6-5 and TRBJ1-4, with a tentative D call TRBD1 (5 bases). Trimming removed 2 bases at V and 3 bases at J, with 10 bases between. Germline V gene lookup returns CDR1 MNHEY and CDR2 SVGAGI. This CDR3 has 15 residues. The CDR3 DNA reads TGTGCCAGCAGTTACAGGGGCAGGGCTAATGAAAAACTGTTTTTT. This translates into CASSYRGRANEKLFF.

The chain joins TRBV30 to TRBJ1-3; perhaps TRBD1 as D (6 bases). Germline V lookup: CDR1 GTSNPN, CDR2 SVGIG (reference sequence). The V end was cut by 8 bases, the J end by 4 bases, with 9 bases between. This CDR3 comprises 11 residues. DNA for the CDR3: TGTGCCACAGGGAACGGAAACACCATATATTTT. Protein product: CATGNGNTIYF.

In this sample, this clone turned up a few times. This chain's CDR3 is CASNGGGEETQYF. In DNA, the CDR3 is TGTGCCAGCAACGGCGGGGGGGAAGAGACCCAGTACTTC. The V gene is TRBV6-5, the J gene TRBJ2-5, with 9 bases matching TRBD2. The CDR3 sequence is 13 residues long. Trimming cost V 7 bases and J 3 bases; bases outside gene matches: 3. Germline lookup yields CDR1 MNHEY and CDR2 SVGAGI.

J is TRBJ2-1 and V is TRBV4-1; D is perhaps TRBD2 (6 bases). The V and J ends lost 5 bases and 5 bases respectively, with 19 bases between them. The length of the CDR3 is 16 residues. Germline V gene lookup returns CDR1 MGHRA and CDR2 YSYEKL. In DNA, the CDR3 is TGCGCCAGCAGCTCGACCGGGACCCGGGGGAACAATGAGCAGTTCTTC. Translating gives CASSSTGTRGNNEQFF.

The chain combines TRBV6-1 with TRBJ1-6, with 7 bases lining up with TRBD1. Germline trimming cut 1 base from V and 10 bases from J; bases unmatched to any gene: 4. From germline, CDR1 is MNHNS and CDR2 SASEGT. The CDR3 length is 14 residues. The CDR3 bases are TGTGCCAGCAGTGAAGGACAGGGATGGTCACCCCTCCACTTT. Translation gives CASSEGQGWSPLHF.

This chain links TRBV7-3 with TRBJ1-2, with TRBD1 matching 7 bases. The CDR3 totals 13 residues. V was clipped by 5 bases and J by 10 bases; unmatched bases: 10. Per germline, CDR1 SGHTA and CDR2 FQGTGA. CDR3 DNA: TGTGCCAGCAGCCTAGACAGGGCCCGGGACTACACCTTC. Protein: CASSLDRARDYTF.

This chain connects TRBV12-5 to TRBJ1-1; TRBD1 agrees at 7 bases. The V segment lost 6 bases and the J segment 6 bases; nucleotides outside the gene matches: 4. This CDR3 is built from 12 residues. CDR1 is LGHNT, CDR2 FRNRAP, per germline. The CDR3 sequence: CASGKQGSEAFF. The CDR3 bases are TGTGCTAGTGGGAAACAGGGGTCTGAAGCTTTCTTT.

The V call is TRBV4-1, the J call TRBJ1-2; 9 positions agree with TRBD1. V trimming: 9 bases; J trimming: 3 bases; junction bases outside the gene matches: 20. Per germline, CDR1 MGHRA and CDR2 YSYEKL. The CDR3 runs to 18 residues. The CDR3 DNA follows: TGCGCCAGTAGACATCCCGGGACAGGGAATAGGTATGACTATGGCTACACCTTC. Amino acids: CASRHPGTGNRYDYGYTF.

As regards this clone: One junction end does not reproduce the germline sequence, and a read error may be involved. The sample has other DNA sequences that encode this CDR3 too. The gene calls are TRBV30 and TRBJ2-5, with TRBD2 identical over 7 bases. Germline V lookup: CDR1 GTSNPN, CDR2 SVGIG (reference sequence). The CDR3 sequence is 11 residues long. Written as DNA, the CDR3 is TGCGCCTGGGAGGGAGAAGAGACCCAGTACTTC. Its protein is CAWEGEETQYF.